The 17 T cell receptor beta chains presented below share a single source sample, sequenced in a study of shared clonotypes between healthy human individuals. Repertoires were generated with immunoSEQ multiplex PCR, while TCRdb's copy carries only in-frame clones and drops some. Seen here are approximately 2.3 million clones, more than 80% observed once, and the top ten hold 0.35% to 0.45%. The sample consisted of naive CD4+ T cells from PBMCs. Subset here: CD45RA+ positively selected. These receptors all stem from a man aged 18 to 30 in good health. Some clones in this sample may be carry-over from other donors' samples.

This chain uses TRBV5-1 with TRBJ2-5; 8 nucleotides match TRBD1. Germline assignment: CDR1 SGHRS and CDR2 YFSETQ. V lost 4 bases, J lost 5 bases, and 13 bases stayed unmatched. The CDR3 totals 16 residues. The CDR3: CASSLDGRGRGETQYF. The CDR3 DNA reads TGCGCCAGCAGCCTGGATGGCAGGGGGCGCGGGGAGACCCAGTACTTC.

This clone came up once. This chain uses TRBV7-2 with TRBJ2-7; TRBD2 matches at 13 bases. The CDR3 is 18 residues long. Trimming took 0 bases from V and 3 from J; bases not matched to a gene: 8. The germline V gene has CDR1 SGHTA and CDR2 FQGNSA. The CDR3 bases are TGTGCCAGCAGCTTAGCAAACTTACTAGCGGGAGGGTTCTACGAGCAGTACTTC. Translation: CASSLANLLAGGFYEQYF.

The V gene is TRBV10-3, the J gene TRBJ2-7; no reliable D call. Between the trimmed V and J ends, which lost 8 bases and 6 bases, there was a span of 17 bases. Germline values: CDR1 ENHRY, CDR2 SYGVKD. CDR3 length: 13 amino acids. The CDR3 region is CAIGDSPQGEQYF. In DNA, the CDR3 is TGTGCCATCGGCGACTCCCCCCAAGGCGAGCAGTACTTC.

Details on this clone: Different DNA sequences within this sample yield the same CDR3. The genes are TRBV19 and TRBJ1-5, with no clear D. The CDR3 is 14 residues long. Trimming stripped 3 bases from V and 0 bases from J, with 6 bases between. Per the germline V gene, CDR1 is LNHDA and CDR2 is SQIVND (reference sequence). For the CDR3, the DNA is TGTGCCAGTAGTATCCAGAATAGCAATCAGCCCCAGCATTTT. Translating gives CASSIQNSNQPQHF.

The V call is TRBV7-6, the J call TRBJ1-2, with 9 bases lining up with TRBD1. There are 17 residues in the CDR3. V dropped 3 bases and J dropped 4; count of bases not matched to a gene: 12. Germline V gives CDR1 SGHVS, CDR2 FNYEAQ. As DNA, the CDR3 is TGTGCCAGCAGCTTCAACACCGGGACAGGGTCAGGCTATGGCTACACCTTC. Translating gives CASSFNTGTGSGYGYTF. The whole variable domain, remainder taken from reference TRBV7-6 and TRBJ1-2, is GAGVSQSPRYKVTKRGQDVALRCDPISGHVSLYWYRQALGQGPEFLTYFNYEAQQDKSGLPNDRFSAERPEGSISTLTIQRTEQRDSAMYRCASSFNTGTGSGYGYTFGSGTRLTVV.

J is TRBJ2-3 and V is TRBV6-1; no clear D. V dropped 6 bases and J dropped 4 bases, with 11 bases sitting between them. From germline, CDR1 is MNHNS and CDR2 SASEGT. This CDR3 is 13 amino acids long. This CDR3 is CASRNLPPDTQYF. The CDR3 DNA sequence: TGTGCCAGCAGAAACTTGCCCCCAGATACGCAGTATTTT.

The V call is TRBV7-9, the J call TRBJ2-7; 9 bases align to TRBD1. The germline gives CDR1 SEHNR, CDR2 FQNEAQ (reference sequence). V lost 4 bases and J lost 6; bases outside the gene matches: 7. The CDR3 spans 14 residues. The CDR3 here is CASSSDRGFFEQYF. For the CDR3, the DNA is TGTGCCAGCAGCTCCGACAGGGGGTTCTTCGAGCAGTACTTC.

The chain couples TRBV28 to TRBJ1-5, with D perhaps matching TRBD1 (5 bases). CDR3 length: 15 residues. The germline V and J ends were trimmed by 4 bases and 1 base, with 11 bases remaining between them. Per the germline V gene, CDR1 is MDHEN and CDR2 is SYDVKM. CDR3 protein: CASSWLEGSNQPQHF. In nucleotides, the CDR3 is TGTGCCAGCAGTTGGTTGGAGGGGAGCAATCAGCCCCAGCATTTT.

V gene TRBV7-9 combines with J gene TRBJ2-1; TRBD1 aligns across 8 bases. The CDR3 loop spans 16 amino acids. The J segment lost 0 bases and the V segment lost 4 bases, leaving 5 bases of the junction unmatched. The germline V gene has CDR1 SEHNR and CDR2 FQNEAQ (reference sequence). The CDR3 spells CASSSDRASSYNEQFF. The CDR3 nucleotides read TGTGCCAGCAGCTCGGACAGGGCGAGCTCCTACAATGAGCAGTTCTTC.

The gene calls are TRBV28 and TRBJ2-7, with D maybe TRBD2 (6 bases). This CDR3 is built from 15 residues. CDR1 is MDHEN, CDR2 SYDVKM, per germline. Trimming shortened V by 8 bases and J by 0 bases, and 17 bases separated the two germline ends. For the CDR3, the DNA is TGTGCCAGCCTCCCTCATAGCGGAAGCTCCTACGAGCAGTACTTC. Translating gives CASLPHSGSSYEQYF. Combining the CDR3 with reference TRBV28 and TRBJ2-7 gives the whole variable domain DVKVTQSSRYLVKRTGEKVFLECVQDMDHENMFWYRQDPGLGLRLIYFSYDVKMKEKGDIPEGYSVSREKKERFSLILESASTNQTSMYLCASLPHSGSSYEQYFGPGTRLTVT.

The chain uses TRBV5-1 and TRBJ2-2; TRBD2 aligns across 12 bases. The CDR3 extends over 19 amino acids. Germline V gene data show CDR1 as SGHRS and CDR2 as YFSETQ. V dropped 0 bases and J dropped 4; count of bases not matched to a gene: 10. DNA of the CDR3: TGCGCCAGCAGCTTGGTATACCTAGCGGGAGGGCCCAGCACCGGGGAGCTGTTTTTT. This sequence encodes CASSLVYLAGGPSTGELFF.

The CDR3 here is CASSQVTAMNTEAFF. Here the CDR3 DNA reads TGCGCCAGCAGCCAAGTGACAGCCATGAACACTGAAGCTTTCTTT. The gene calls are TRBV4-1 and TRBJ1-1; D possibly corresponds to TRBD1 (5 bases). V dropped 1 base and J dropped 0 bases, with 9 bases sitting between them. Germline-derived CDR1 and CDR2 are MGHRA and YSYEKL. The CDR3 runs to 15 residues.

The genes are TRBV7-2 and TRBJ1-1; weak D call: TRBD1 (5 bases). V shed 2 bases and J shed 2 bases, with 9 bases lying between them. CDR1 is SGHTA and CDR2 is FQGNSA in the germline V gene. CDR3 length equals 14 residues. The CDR3 DNA sequence: TGTGCCAGCAGCTTATCCAGGGCAAACACTGAAGCTTTCTTT. This encodes CASSLSRANTEAFF.

Worth noting for this clone: The sample carries other DNA sequences with the same CDR3. The chain combines TRBV30 with TRBJ1-1; TRBD1 agrees at 7 bases. This CDR3 is built from 13 residues. V trimming: 3 bases; J trimming: 5 bases; junction bases outside the gene matches: 6. Germline V gives CDR1 GTSNPN, CDR2 SVGIG (reference sequence). The DNA for the CDR3 is TGTGCCTGGAGACGACAGGGAGGTACTGAAGCTTTCTTT. It codes for CAWRRQGGTEAFF.

The chain combines TRBV11-2 with TRBJ2-1; the match to TRBD2 covers 7 bases. Germline CDR1 is SGHAT and CDR2 is FQNNGV. The CDR3 has 15 residues. The J segment lost 3 bases and the V segment lost 4 bases, leaving 6 bases of the junction unmatched. Written as DNA, the CDR3 is TGTGCCAGCAGCTCTTACGCGGGAGACTACAATGAGCAGTTCTTC. As protein: CASSSYAGDYNEQFF. Drawing the rest from reference TRBV11-2 and TRBJ2-1, the complete variable domain is EAGVAQSPRYKIIEKRQSVAFWCNPISGHATLYWYQQILGQGPKLLIQFQNNGVVDDSQLPKDRFSAERLKGVDSTLKIQPAKLEDSAVYLCASSSYAGDYNEQFFGPGTRLTVL.

The V call is TRBV5-4, the J call TRBJ2-7, with D maybe TRBD2 (6 bases). The V gene's germline CDR1 is SGHNT and CDR2 YYREEE (reference sequence). Trimming shortened V by 10 bases and J by 5 bases, and 28 bases separated the two germline ends. This CDR3 spans 16 amino acids. The CDR3, as DNA: TGTGCCGCCGGGCGGGACCCGTCACAAACCTTGAACGAGCAGTACTTC. This gives the protein CAAGRDPSQTLNEQYF.

The chain has TRBV9 and TRBJ1-4; D unresolved. Germline CDR1 is SGDLS and CDR2 is YYNGEE. Trimming cost V 0 bases and J 0 bases, with 12 bases left between them. The CDR3 runs to 17 residues. The CDR3 DNA is TGTGCCAGCAGCGTAGGAGTAGGCAGAACAACTAATGAAAAACTGTTTTTT. As protein: CASSVGVGRTTNEKLFF.